This TCR beta chain appears in the sequencing data of a study of CD8+CD57+ T cells in acquired aplastic anemia. Across the study: An average of roughly 2.9 ug of DNA was obtained from sorted CD4+ and CD8+ cells. An average of about 11 million reads for CD4+ cells was obtained from healthy donors. General study points: It was found that roughly 29 CD8+ CDR3 sequences were shared between patients and controls. Between patients and controls, CD8+ Simpson's diversity did not vary significantly.

Remarks on this clonotype: Its antigen is not identified.

V dropped 2 bases and J dropped 4; count of bases not matched to a gene: 4. Looked up from germline, CDR1 is SQVTM and CDR2 is ANQGSEA. The CDR3 consists of 13 residues. TCR beta VDJ combinations and CDR3 sequences were profiled from genomic DNA. TCRdb re-called the reads through MiXCR, storing one row per CDR3 protein. The sample gives about 190,000 distinct CDR3 sequences, roughly half of which show up once; about a sixth is in the top ten. V usage is TRBV29-1 and J usage is TRBJ1-2, with TRBD1 matching over 7 bases. Specimen: sorted CD4+, CD8+, or CD8+CD57+ T cells (not recorded which) from PBMCs. This sequence was found in a human donor in good health, serving as a control. CDR3 sequence (DNA): TGCAGCGTTGAACCGCAGGGGGGCTATGGCTACACCTTC. Its translation is CSVEPQGGYGYTF.